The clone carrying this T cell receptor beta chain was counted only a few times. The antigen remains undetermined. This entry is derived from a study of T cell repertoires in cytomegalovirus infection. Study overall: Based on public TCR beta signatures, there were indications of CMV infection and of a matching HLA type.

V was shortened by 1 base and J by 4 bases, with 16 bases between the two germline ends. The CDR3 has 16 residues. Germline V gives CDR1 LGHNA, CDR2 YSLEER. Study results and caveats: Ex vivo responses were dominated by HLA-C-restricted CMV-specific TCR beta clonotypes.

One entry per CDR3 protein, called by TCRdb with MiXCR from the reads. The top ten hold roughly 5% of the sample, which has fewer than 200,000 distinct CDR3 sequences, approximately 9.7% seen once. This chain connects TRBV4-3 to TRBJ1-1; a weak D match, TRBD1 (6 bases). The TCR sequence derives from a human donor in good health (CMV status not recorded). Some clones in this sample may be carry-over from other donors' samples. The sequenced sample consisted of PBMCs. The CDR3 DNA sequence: TGCGCCAGCAGCCAAGGACACCTAATCAGGGGCACTGAAGCTTTCTTT. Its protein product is CASSQGHLIRGTEAFF.